Below, 24 T cell receptor beta chains from the same sample are listed, as sequenced in a study of OX40 agonist ivuxolimab in advanced cancers. Sequencing used immunoSEQ multiplex PCR; TCRdb keeps in-frame clones, though not all of them. The table records tens of thousands of clones, roughly 91% of them present only once. Material: CD4+ or CD8+ T cells sorted from blood, obtained in a trial of the OX40 agonist ivuxolimab. The receptors were gathered from an adult with an advanced solid tumor such as melanoma, head and neck, liver or kidney cancer.

The chain employs TRBV4-3 and TRBJ2-1; 8 bases agree with TRBD1. Germline CDR1 is LGHNA and CDR2 is YSLEER. Germline trimming cut 2 bases from V and 8 bases from J; bases unmatched to any gene: 8. This CDR3 is built from 15 residues. The CDR3 coding sequence is TGCGCCAGCAGCCAAAGACCGGGACAGGTGGATGAGCAGTTCTTC. The encoded protein is CASSQRPGQVDEQFF.

V usage is TRBV19 and J usage is TRBJ1-2; weak D call: TRBD1 (6 bases). CDR1 is LNHDA and CDR2 is SQIVND in the germline V gene (reference sequence). This CDR3 is built from 14 residues. V was pared by 3 bases and J by 6 bases, with 14 bases between. For the CDR3, the DNA is TGTGCCAGTAGTATGGAATCAGGGGTTGATGGCTACACCTTC. This encodes CASSMESGVDGYTF.

This clone was seen only once. The rearrangement links TRBV2 to TRBJ2-6; perhaps TRBD1 as D (6 bases). V shed 8 bases and J shed 4 bases, with 18 bases lying between them. Germline V gene data show CDR1 as SNHLY and CDR2 as FYNNEI. The CDR3 sequence is 16 residues long. CDR3 protein: CASERGSTGGANVLTF. The CDR3 region has the DNA TGTGCCAGCGAAAGGGGGTCTACGGGAGGGGCCAACGTCCTGACTTTC.

J is TRBJ2-1 and V is TRBV5-1, with 10 bases identical to TRBD2. Unmatched junction bases numbered 10, after V lost 0 bases and J lost 10 bases. The germline V gene has CDR1 SGHRS and CDR2 YFSETQ. The CDR3 is 16 amino acids. CDR3 in amino acids: CASSLEVAGGYGEQFF. The CDR3 bases are TGCGCCAGCAGCTTGGAGGTAGCGGGGGGATATGGCGAGCAGTTCTTC.

Only a few counts were recorded for this clone. The chain uses TRBV29-1 and TRBJ1-2; D unresolved. From germline, CDR1 is SQVTM and CDR2 ANQGSEA. V lost 1 base and J 8 bases, leaving 5 bases between the germline ends. The CDR3 length is 10 residues. The CDR3 nucleotides are TGCAGCGTTGAAGTGAAGGGCTACACCTTC. Protein: CSVEVKGYTF.

The genes are TRBV7-3 and TRBJ2-1; weak D call: TRBD2 (6 bases). The CDR3 is made up of 13 amino acids. CDR1 and CDR2 (germline): SGHTA, FQGTGA. Deletions cut 5 bases from V and 5 bases from J, with 10 bases between. CDR3 amino acids: CASSPGGNNEQFF. The DNA of the CDR3 is TGTGCCAGCAGCCCTGGGGGGAACAATGAGCAGTTCTTC.

J is TRBJ2-5 and V is TRBV14; D is uncertain. Germline lookup yields CDR1 SGHDN and CDR2 FVKESK. This CDR3 is built from 14 residues. The V end was cut by 1 base, the J end by 5 bases, with 11 bases between. DNA for the CDR3: TGTGCCAGCAGCCAAGTAAACTATCCGGAGACCCAGTACTTC. This gives the protein CASSQVNYPETQYF. Using reference TRBV14 and TRBJ2-5 for the parts outside the CDR3, the full variable domain is EAGVTQFPSHSVIEKGQTVTLRCDPISGHDNLYWYRRVMGKEIKFLLHFVKESKQDESGMPNNRFLAERTGGTYSTLKVQPAELEDSGVYFCASSQVNYPETQYFGPGTRLLVL.

In this sample, this clone turned up once. This chain joins TRBV11-2 and TRBJ2-7; the D gene is possibly TRBD1 (6 bases). The V and J ends lost 7 bases and 3 bases respectively, with 19 bases between them. From germline, CDR1 is SGHAT and CDR2 FQNNGV. This CDR3 has 15 amino acids. The CDR3, as DNA: TGTGCCAGCAACCAACCTGCAGGGGTGATCTACGAGCAGTACTTC. Translation gives CASNQPAGVIYEQYF.

The chain combines TRBV10-3 with TRBJ1-4; tentative D call: TRBD1 (6 bases). CDR1 is ENHRY, CDR2 SYGVKD, per germline. Trimming removed 2 bases from V and 2 bases from J, with 9 bases in between. This CDR3 has 15 residues. Written as DNA, the CDR3 is TGTGCCATCAGTGAGAGGGGGGGGACTAATGAAAAACTGTTTTTT. Translated, it gives CAISERGGTNEKLFF.

This chain links TRBV7-7 with TRBJ1-3, with a possible D match to TRBD1 (5 bases). V was trimmed by 1 base and J by 0 bases, leaving 10 bases between them. Germline V gives CDR1 SSHAT, CDR2 FNYEAQ (reference sequence). The CDR3 totals 16 residues. The CDR3 is CASSLGDGASGNTIYF. DNA for the CDR3: TGTGCCAGCAGCTTAGGGGACGGCGCCTCTGGAAACACCATATATTTT.

The chain is built from TRBV5-1 and TRBJ2-1, with no clear D. Germline assignment: CDR1 SGHRS and CDR2 YFSETQ. CDR3 length: 12 residues. Trimming left V 4 bases short and J 6 bases short, with 8 bases between. The CDR3 region is CASSVNFNEQFF. DNA for the CDR3: TGCGCCAGCAGCGTTAATTTCAATGAGCAGTTCTTC.

This chain uses TRBV5-4 with TRBJ2-1, with 15 bases matching TRBD2. Germline trimming cut 10 bases from V and 0 bases from J; bases unmatched to any gene: 14. The V gene's germline CDR1 is SGHNT and CDR2 YYREEE (reference sequence). The CDR3 sequence is 19 residues long. The CDR3 DNA follows: TGTGCCGCCTCTCAGGCAGGACTAGCGGGAGGGAGCTCCTACAATGAGCAGTTCTTC. It codes for CAASQAGLAGGSSYNEQFF.

V usage is TRBV4-1 and J usage is TRBJ2-7, with no clear D. Trimming stripped 1 base from V and 0 bases from J, with 10 bases between. The CDR3 runs 15 residues. The V gene's germline CDR1 is MGHRA and CDR2 YSYEKL. The CDR3 DNA reads as TGCGCCAGCAGCCAAGGACCAAACCTCTCCTACGAGCAGTACTTC. Amino acids: CASSQGPNLSYEQYF.

Of note for this clone: Different DNA sequences within this sample yield the same CDR3. This chain uses TRBV28 with TRBJ2-1; 9 positions agree with TRBD2. The CDR3 runs to 15 residues. Germline V CDR1 and CDR2: MDHEN, SYDVKM. The trim removed 5 bases at V and 4 bases at J, leaving 6 bases unmatched. DNA for the CDR3: TGTGCCAGCAGTCCGACTAGCGGAGGTTACAATGAGCAGTTCTTC. Its protein product is CASSPTSGGYNEQFF.

The rearrangement joins TRBV5-4 to TRBJ1-2; 10 nucleotides line up with TRBD1. The V segment lost 4 bases and the J segment 4 bases; nucleotides outside the gene matches: 7. The CDR3 contains 15 residues. Germline V gene sequence: CDR1 SGHNT, CDR2 YYREEE (reference sequence). CDR3 in DNA: TGTGCCAGCAGCAACCGACAGGGGGCTCTCTATGGCTACACCTTC. Protein sequence: CASSNRQGALYGYTF.

The chain couples TRBV5-1 to TRBJ2-5, with 12 bases lining up with TRBD1. Losses at the gene ends were 4 bases for V and 4 bases for J; bases not matched to a gene: 5. CDR1 is SGHRS and CDR2 is YFSETQ in the germline V gene. The CDR3 has 15 amino acids. CDR3 DNA sequence: TGCGCCAGCAGCCGGGACAGGGGGCGTTTAGAGACCCAGTACTTC. Translation gives CASSRDRGRLETQYF.

The genes are TRBV7-8 and TRBJ2-2; tentatively, D is TRBD1 (6 bases). Germline-derived CDR1 and CDR2 are SGHVS and FQNEAQ. Deletions cut 6 bases from V and 1 base from J, with 9 bases between. CDR3 size: 14 residues. CDR3 coding DNA: TGTGCCAGCAGTTCACAGGGGAACACCGGGGAGCTGTTTTTT. The encoded protein is CASSSQGNTGELFF.

This rearrangement joins TRBV7-9 to TRBJ2-1, with 9 bases lining up with TRBD2. Per germline, CDR1 SEHNR and CDR2 FQNEAQ (reference sequence). After removal of 2 bases from V and 3 bases from J, the junction contained 2 bases not matched to a gene. CDR3 size: 15 residues. The CDR3 is CASSLWTSDYNEQFF. As DNA, the CDR3 is TGTGCCAGCAGCTTATGGACTAGCGACTACAATGAGCAGTTCTTC.

This clone has just one count. V is TRBV19 and J is TRBJ1-4; TRBD1 is a possible D gene (5 bases). This CDR3 spans 12 amino acids. Trimming pared 5 bases from V and 8 bases from J, leaving 9 bases between. Looked up from germline, CDR1 is LNHDA and CDR2 is SQIVND (reference sequence). The CDR3 loop is CASSPRGEKLFF. CDR3 nucleotide sequence: TGTGCCAGTAGTCCTCGGGGCGAAAAACTGTTTTTT.

V and J are TRBV19 and TRBJ2-5, with 10 bases fitting TRBD1. CDR3 length: 15 amino acids. J was trimmed by 5 bases and V by 5 bases; bases with no gene match: 8. CDR1 and CDR2 (germline): LNHDA, SQIVND (reference sequence). The CDR3 loop reads CASSSRQGARETQYF. The CDR3 DNA is TGTGCCAGTAGTTCCCGACAGGGGGCGAGGGAGACCCAGTACTTC.

This sequence joins TRBV18 and TRBJ2-5; TRBD1 is a possible D gene (6 bases). This CDR3 contains 13 residues. Germline CDR1 KGHSH, CDR2 LQKENI. V was clipped by 4 bases and J by 0 bases, with 6 bases between them. CDR3 bases: TGTGCCAGCTCACGGACAGACCAAGAGACCCAGTACTTC. This codes for CASSRTDQETQYF.

This chain uses TRBV6-6 with TRBJ2-7; 10 positions match TRBD1. Germline V gene lookup returns CDR1 MNHNY and CDR2 SVGAGI (reference sequence). Germline trimming cut 4 bases from V and 8 bases from J; bases unmatched to any gene: 11. The CDR3 has 15 amino acids. CDR3 DNA: TGTGCCAGCAGTTCAACCGGGACAGGGGCTCAAAAGCAGTACTTC. Its translation: CASSSTGTGAQKQYF.

The gene calls are TRBV6-5 and TRBJ1-5, with D hard to call. V lost 8 bases, J lost 4 bases, and 6 bases lay in between. CDR3 length equals 11 residues. CDR1 MNHEY and CDR2 SVGAGI come from the germline V gene. DNA of the CDR3: TGTGCCAGCGGAAATAATCAGCCCCAGCATTTT. It specifies CASGNNQPQHF.

The chain carries TRBV6-6 and TRBJ1-2, with D possibly matching TRBD1 (5 bases). V was pared by 5 bases and J by 5 bases, with 9 bases between. This CDR3 region has 12 residues. Germline loops: CDR1 MNHNY, CDR2 SVGAGI (reference sequence). As DNA, the CDR3 is TGTGCCAGCAGTGACGGGACGTATGGCTACACCTTC. Translated, it gives CASSDGTYGYTF.